This TCR beta chain was retrieved from a study of blood T cell repertoires in COVID-19 (dated by TCRdb to the early 2020s). Regarding the study in general: The collaborator samples originated in the United States, Italy and Spain and spanned the acute and convalescent phases of COVID-19. The prospective study material was composed of cDNA or gDNA derived from T cells, B-cell-depleted T cells, or PBMCs. Subjects who had been exposed to COVID-19, were actively infected with it, or had recovered from it provided the deeply sampled blood TCRbeta repertoires that made up the dataset. A freely available public database, intended as a resource for researchers studying the immune response to SARS-CoV-2, is where the repertoires were released. Samples were obtained from the ongoing ImmuneRACE study (first 160 participants) and from some 1,300 subjects provided by 6 global collaborators. A de-identified subject ID, COVID-19 status, age in years and sex were almost always included in the sample metadata. HLA class I and class II types, where available, came from metadata supplied by the sample provider rather than from assay-based typing. Study-wide conclusions, independent of this receptor: The amount of clinical and demographic metadata varied by source and participant and was provided uncurated.

TCRbeta CDR3 regions were amplified from genomic DNA using the immunoSEQ Assay, a bias-controlled multiplex PCR. The paper's data handling went like this. The number of nucleated cells in each sample was estimated from the amplification of reference gene primers within the assay. Sequence reads were collapsed and filtered to measure the absolute abundance of every unique TCRbeta CDR3 rearrangement. For each sample, productive Simpson clonality was calculated by taking the square root of Simpson's diversity index across productive rearrangements. TCRdb provides this immuneACCESS table in a form limited to in-frame rearrangements. Some clones are lacking; in checked studies, under half of them reflect an unresolved V gene, and why the rest are absent is not known. The V and J calls and clone size come from that table; D and trimming were worked out from the DNA. This sample is represented by roughly 190,000 clones; over 70% of them were singletons. Roughly 2.9% of the sample belongs to the ten largest clones.

V drops 0 bases and J drops 6 bases, leaving 9 bases in between. Including cysteine and phenylalanine, the CDR3 has 13 amino acids. Here the CDR3 DNA is all that survives: 39 bases in frame from base 1. The germline V gene yields SGDLS for CDR1 and YYNGEE for CDR2. Each collaborating institution followed its own protocols to collect whole blood in K2EDTA tubes. For TCRbeta analysis, collaborators shipped samples in one of three forms: frozen whole blood, isolated PBMCs, or DNA extracted from either of those sample types. About this clone: No antigen is known for it. Within one base of it there is no much larger clone, and no base qualities were kept.

The sequenced material came from peripheral blood. This sequence was found in a man in his forties or fifties with active or convalescent COVID-19. Recombination connected TRBV9 to TRBJ1-2, with a tentative D gene TRBD1 over 5 matching bases. The CDR3 reads as follows: CASSVGVGDGYTF. The sequence in DNA is TGTGCCAGCAGCGTAGGGGTAGGGGATGGCTACACCTTC.